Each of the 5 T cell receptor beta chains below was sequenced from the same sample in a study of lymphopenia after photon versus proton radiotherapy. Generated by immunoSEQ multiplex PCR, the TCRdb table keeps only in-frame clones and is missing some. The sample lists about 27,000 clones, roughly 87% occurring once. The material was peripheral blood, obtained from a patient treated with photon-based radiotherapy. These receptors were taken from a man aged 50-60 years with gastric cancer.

Here the CDR3 reads CASSLVGTSGVNEQFF. The CDR3 bases are TGTGCCAGCAGCTTAGTGGGGACTAGCGGGGTCAATGAGCAGTTCTTC. The chain is built from TRBV7-9 and TRBJ2-1; 13 nucleotides match TRBD2. V shed 1 base, J shed 6 bases, and the junction held 3 bases outside the gene matches. Germline V gives CDR1 SEHNR, CDR2 FQNEAQ (reference sequence). CDR3 length: 16 residues.

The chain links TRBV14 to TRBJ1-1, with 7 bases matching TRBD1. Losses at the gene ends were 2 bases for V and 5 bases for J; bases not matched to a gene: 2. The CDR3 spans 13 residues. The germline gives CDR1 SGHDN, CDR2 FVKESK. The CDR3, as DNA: TGTGCCAGCAGCCAACAGGGGGGAACTGAAGCTTTCTTT. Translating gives CASSQQGGTEAFF.

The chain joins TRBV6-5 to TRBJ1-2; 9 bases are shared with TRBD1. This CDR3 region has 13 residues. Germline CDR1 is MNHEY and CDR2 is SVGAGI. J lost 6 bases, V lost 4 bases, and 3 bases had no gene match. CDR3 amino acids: CASSSQGADGYTF. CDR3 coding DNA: TGTGCCAGCAGTTCACAGGGGGCGGATGGCTACACCTTC.

This chain's CDR3 is CASSSHYEQYF. DNA of the CDR3: TGTGCCAGCAGCTCCCACTACGAGCAGTACTTC. The V gene is TRBV14, the J gene TRBJ2-7; no definite D call. This CDR3 is 11 amino acids long. Between the trimmed V and J ends, which lost 5 bases and 3 bases, there was a span of 5 bases. CDR1 is SGHDN and CDR2 is FVKESK in the germline V gene.

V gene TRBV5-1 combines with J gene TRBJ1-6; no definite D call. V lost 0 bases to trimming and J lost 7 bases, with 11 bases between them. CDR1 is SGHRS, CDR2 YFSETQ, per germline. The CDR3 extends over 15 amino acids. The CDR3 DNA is TGCGCCAGCAGCTTGGCCGTAGGGTCGAATTCACCCCTCCACTTT. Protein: CASSLAVGSNSPLHF. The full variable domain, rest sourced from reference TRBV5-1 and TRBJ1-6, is KAGVTQTPRYLIKTRGQQVTLSCSPISGHRSVSWYQQTPGQGLQFLFEYFSETQRNKGNFPGRFSGRQFSNSRSEMNVSTLELGDSALYLCASSLAVGSNSPLHFGNGTRLTVT.